This TCR beta chain stems from a study of cytomegalovirus exposure and HLA in healthy donors. At the level of the study: In an early release, HLA-typed donors contributed 90 million or so unique TCR sequences.

Germline lookup yields CDR1 SQVTM and CDR2 ANQGSEA. This CDR3 is 13 amino acids long. Trimming removed 0 bases at V and 8 bases at J, with 13 bases between. Amplification used 60 Vbeta primers and 13 Jbeta primers. Using immunoSEQ multiplex PCR, the repertoire was profiled, and TCRdb retains in-frame clones only, with some absent. Here the sample spans more than 60,000 clones, approximately 82% being singletons. As for this clone: Its antigen is not known.

Whole-study findings and limits: Earlier analysis found most TCR beta V segments productive about 90% or about 30% of the time. The study flagged roughly 160 TCR beta chains as cytomegalovirus-associated.

This chain joins TRBV29-1 and TRBJ1-1, with a possible D match to TRBD1 (6 bases). Sequenced: PBMCs. The TCR was taken from a man in his 70s in good health and CMV-seropositive. CDR3 loop: CSVEDFGGTEAFF. The CDR3 region has the DNA TGCAGCGTTGAAGATTTCGGGGGGACAGAAGCTTTCTTT.